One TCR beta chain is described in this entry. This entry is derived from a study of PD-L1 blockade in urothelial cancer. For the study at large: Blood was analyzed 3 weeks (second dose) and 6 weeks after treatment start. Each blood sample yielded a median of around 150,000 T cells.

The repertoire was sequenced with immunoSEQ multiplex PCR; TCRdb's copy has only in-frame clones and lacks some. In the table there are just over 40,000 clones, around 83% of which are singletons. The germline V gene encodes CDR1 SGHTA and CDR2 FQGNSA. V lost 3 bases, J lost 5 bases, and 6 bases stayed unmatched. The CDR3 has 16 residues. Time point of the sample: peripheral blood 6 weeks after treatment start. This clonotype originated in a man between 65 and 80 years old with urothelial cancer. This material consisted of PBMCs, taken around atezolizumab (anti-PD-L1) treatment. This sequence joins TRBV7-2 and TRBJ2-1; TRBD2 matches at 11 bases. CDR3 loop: CASSFYTSGRDNEQFF. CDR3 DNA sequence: TGTGCCAGCAGCTTCTACACTAGCGGGAGAGACAATGAGCAGTTCTTC. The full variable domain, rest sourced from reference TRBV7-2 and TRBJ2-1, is GAGVSQSPSNKVTEKGKDVELRCDPISGHTALYWYRQSLGQGLEFLIYFQGNSAPDKSGLPSDRFSAERTGGSVSTLTIQRTQQEDSAVYLCASSFYTSGRDNEQFFGPGTRLTVL.